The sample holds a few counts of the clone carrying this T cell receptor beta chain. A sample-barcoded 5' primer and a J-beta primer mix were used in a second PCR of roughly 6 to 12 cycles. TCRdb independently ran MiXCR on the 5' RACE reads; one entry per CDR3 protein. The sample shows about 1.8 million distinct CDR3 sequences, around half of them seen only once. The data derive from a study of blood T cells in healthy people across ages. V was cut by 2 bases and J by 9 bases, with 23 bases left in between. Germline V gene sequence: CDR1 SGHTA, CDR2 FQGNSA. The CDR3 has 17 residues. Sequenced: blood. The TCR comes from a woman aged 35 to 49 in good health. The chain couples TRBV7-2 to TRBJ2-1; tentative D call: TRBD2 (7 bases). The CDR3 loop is CASSLPKWGGPEGEQFF. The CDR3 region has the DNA TGTGCCAGCAGCTTACCTAAATGGGGGGGGCCAGAAGGTGAGCAGTTCTTC.